The T cell receptor beta chain described here comes from a study of T cell responses to AZD1222 COVID-19 vaccine. V lost 2 bases and J lost 8, with 13 bases in between. CDR3 size: 15 residues. Germline loops: CDR1 MNHEY, CDR2 SVGEGT. Assay: immunoSEQ multiplex PCR; the TCRdb copy retains only in-frame clones and omits some. The sample has about 110,000 clones; approximately 88% are singletons. Sequenced material: peripheral blood, taken 28 days after the second AZD1222 dose. This clonotype was sampled from an adult who received the AZD1222 COVID-19 vaccine. The chain recombines TRBV6-2 or TRBV6-3 with TRBJ1-6, with D perhaps matching TRBD1 (5 bases). CDR3 coding DNA: TGTGCCAGCAGTTACGGGACGGAGCACTATTCACCCCTCCACTTT. Translated: CASSYGTEHYSPLHF.